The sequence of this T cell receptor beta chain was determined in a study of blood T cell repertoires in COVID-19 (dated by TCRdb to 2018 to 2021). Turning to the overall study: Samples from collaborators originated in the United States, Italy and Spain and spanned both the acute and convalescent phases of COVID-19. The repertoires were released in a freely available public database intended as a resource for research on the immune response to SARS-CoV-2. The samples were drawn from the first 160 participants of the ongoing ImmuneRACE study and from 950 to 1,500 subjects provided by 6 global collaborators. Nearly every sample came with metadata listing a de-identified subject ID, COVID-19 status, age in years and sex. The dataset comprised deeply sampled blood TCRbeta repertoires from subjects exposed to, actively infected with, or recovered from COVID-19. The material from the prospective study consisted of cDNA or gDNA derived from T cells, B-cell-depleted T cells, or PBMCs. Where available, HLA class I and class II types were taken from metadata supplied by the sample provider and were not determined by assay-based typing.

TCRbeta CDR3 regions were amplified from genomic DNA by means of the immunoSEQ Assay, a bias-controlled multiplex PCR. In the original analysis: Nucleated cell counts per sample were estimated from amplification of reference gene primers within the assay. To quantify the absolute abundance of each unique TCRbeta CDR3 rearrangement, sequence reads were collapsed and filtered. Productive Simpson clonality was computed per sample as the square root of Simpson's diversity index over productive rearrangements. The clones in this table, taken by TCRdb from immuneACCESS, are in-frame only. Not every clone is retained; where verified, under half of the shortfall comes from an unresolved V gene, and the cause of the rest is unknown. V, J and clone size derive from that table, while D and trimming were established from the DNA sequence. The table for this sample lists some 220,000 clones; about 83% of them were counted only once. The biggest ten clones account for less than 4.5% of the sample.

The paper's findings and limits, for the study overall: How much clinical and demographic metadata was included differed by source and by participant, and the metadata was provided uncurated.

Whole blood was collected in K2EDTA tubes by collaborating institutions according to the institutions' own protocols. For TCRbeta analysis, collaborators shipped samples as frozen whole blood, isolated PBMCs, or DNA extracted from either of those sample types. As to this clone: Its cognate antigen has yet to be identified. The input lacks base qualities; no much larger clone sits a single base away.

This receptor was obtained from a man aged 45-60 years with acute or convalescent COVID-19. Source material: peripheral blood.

The CDR3 is CATSDLAKGYTF. The DNA sequence is TGTGCCACCAGTGATTTGGCGAAAGGCTACACCTTC. The sequence is built from TRBV24-1 and TRBJ1-2, with the D gene uncertain. The CDR3 runs 12 residues from the cysteine to the phenylalanine. The CDR3 DNA has 36 bases and is translated from base 1. V is clipped by 0 bases and J by 8 bases, and the sequence between their germline boundaries is 6 bases long. Via the germline V gene, CDR1 is KGHDR and CDR2 SFDVKD.